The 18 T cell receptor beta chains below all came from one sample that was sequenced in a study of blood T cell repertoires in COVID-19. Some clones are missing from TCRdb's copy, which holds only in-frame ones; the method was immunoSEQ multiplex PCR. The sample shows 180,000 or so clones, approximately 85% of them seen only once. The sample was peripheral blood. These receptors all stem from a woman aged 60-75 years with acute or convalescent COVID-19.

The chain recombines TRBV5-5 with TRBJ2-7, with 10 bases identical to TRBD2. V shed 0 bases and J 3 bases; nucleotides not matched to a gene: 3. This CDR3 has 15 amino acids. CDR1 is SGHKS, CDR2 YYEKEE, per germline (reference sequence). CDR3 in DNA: TGTGCCAGCAGCTTGGGACTAGCGGGTCTCTACGAGCAGTACTTC. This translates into CASSLGLAGLYEQYF.

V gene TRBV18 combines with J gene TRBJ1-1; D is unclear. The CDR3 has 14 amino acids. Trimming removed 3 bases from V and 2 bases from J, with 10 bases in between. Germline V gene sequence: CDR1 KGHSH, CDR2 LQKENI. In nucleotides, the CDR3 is TGTGCCAGCTCACCCCGGGAAATCAACACTGAAGCTTTCTTT. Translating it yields CASSPREINTEAFF.

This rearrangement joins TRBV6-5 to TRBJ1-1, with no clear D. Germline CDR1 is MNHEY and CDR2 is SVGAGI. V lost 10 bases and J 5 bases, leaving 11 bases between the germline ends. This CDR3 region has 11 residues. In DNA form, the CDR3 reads TGTGCCACCTGTAGCTTTACTGAAGCTTTCTTT. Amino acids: CATCSFTEAFF.

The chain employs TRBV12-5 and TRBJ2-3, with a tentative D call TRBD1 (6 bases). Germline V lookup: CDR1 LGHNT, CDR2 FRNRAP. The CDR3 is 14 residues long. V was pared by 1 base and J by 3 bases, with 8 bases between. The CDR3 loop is CASGLGQATDTQYF. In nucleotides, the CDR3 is TGTGCTAGTGGTTTGGGACAGGCAACAGATACGCAGTATTTT.

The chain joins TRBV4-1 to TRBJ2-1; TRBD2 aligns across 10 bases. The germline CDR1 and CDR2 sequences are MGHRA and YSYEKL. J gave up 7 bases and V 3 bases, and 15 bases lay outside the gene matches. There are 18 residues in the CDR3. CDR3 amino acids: CASSQVGRVSGRRNEQFF. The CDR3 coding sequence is TGCGCCAGCAGCCAGGTTGGGAGGGTTAGCGGGAGGAGGAATGAGCAGTTCTTC.

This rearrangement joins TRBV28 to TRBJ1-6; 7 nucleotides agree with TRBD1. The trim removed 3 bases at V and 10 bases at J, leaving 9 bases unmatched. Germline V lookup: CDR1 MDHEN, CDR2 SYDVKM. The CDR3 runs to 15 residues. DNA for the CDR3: TGTGCCAGCAGTTTCCCGACAGGGACGGGCTCACCCCTCCACTTT. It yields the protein CASSFPTGTGSPLHF.

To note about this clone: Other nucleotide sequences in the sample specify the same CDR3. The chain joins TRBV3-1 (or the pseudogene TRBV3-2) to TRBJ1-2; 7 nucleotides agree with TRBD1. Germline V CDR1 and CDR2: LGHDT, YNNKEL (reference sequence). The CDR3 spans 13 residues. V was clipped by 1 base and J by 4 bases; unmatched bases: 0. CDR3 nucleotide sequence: TGTGCCAGCAGCCAAGGACAGGGCTATGGCTACACCTTC. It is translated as CASSQGQGYGYTF.

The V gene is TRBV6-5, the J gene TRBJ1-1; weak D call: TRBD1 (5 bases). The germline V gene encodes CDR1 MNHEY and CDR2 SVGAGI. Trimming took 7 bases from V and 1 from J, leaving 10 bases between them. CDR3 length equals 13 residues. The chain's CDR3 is CASKRGPNTEAFF. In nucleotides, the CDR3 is TGTGCCAGCAAAAGGGGCCCGAACACTGAAGCTTTCTTT.

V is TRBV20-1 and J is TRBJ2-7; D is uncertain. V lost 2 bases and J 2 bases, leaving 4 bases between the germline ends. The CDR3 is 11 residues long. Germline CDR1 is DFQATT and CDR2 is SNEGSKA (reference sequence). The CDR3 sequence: CSARQAYEQYF. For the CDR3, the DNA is TGCAGTGCTAGACAGGCCTACGAGCAGTACTTC.

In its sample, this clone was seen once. The CDR3 reads CASSLNGDTQYF. DNA of the CDR3: TGTGCCAGTAGTCTCAACGGGGATACGCAGTATTTT. The chain employs TRBV19 and TRBJ2-3; no firm D call. The CDR3 extends over 12 amino acids. The V gene's germline CDR1 is LNHDA and CDR2 SQIVND (reference sequence). V gave up 5 bases and J gave up 6 bases, with 9 bases separating them.

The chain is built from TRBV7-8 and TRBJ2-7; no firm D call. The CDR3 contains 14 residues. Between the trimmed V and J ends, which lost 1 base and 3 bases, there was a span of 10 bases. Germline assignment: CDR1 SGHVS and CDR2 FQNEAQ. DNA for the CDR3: TGTGCCAGCAGCTTAGGCCACAGAAACTACGAGCAGTACTTC. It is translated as CASSLGHRNYEQYF. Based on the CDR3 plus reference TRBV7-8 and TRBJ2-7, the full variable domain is GAGVSQSPRYKVAKRGQDVALRCDPISGHVSLFWYQQALGQGPEFLTYFQNEAQLDKSGLPSDRFFAERPEGSVSTLKIQRTQQEDSAVYLCASSLGHRNYEQYFGPGTRLTVT.

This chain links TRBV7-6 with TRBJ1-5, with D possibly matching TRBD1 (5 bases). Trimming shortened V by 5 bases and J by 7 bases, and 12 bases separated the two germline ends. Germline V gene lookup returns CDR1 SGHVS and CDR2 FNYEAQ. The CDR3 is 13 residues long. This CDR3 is CASSPGEGQPQHF. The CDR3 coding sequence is TGTGCCAGCAGCCCGGGGGAAGGCCAGCCCCAGCATTTT.

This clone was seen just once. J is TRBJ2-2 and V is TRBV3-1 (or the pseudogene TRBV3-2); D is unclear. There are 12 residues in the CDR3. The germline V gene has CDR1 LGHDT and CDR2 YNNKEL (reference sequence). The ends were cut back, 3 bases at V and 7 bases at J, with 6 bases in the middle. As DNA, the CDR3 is TGTGCCAGCAGCCAGTTCCTCGGGGAGCTGTTTTTT. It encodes CASSQFLGELFF.

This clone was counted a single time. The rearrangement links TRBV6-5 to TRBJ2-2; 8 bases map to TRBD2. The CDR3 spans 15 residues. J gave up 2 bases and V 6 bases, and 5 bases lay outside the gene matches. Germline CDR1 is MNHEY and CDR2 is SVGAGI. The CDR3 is CASRLSGRNTGELFF. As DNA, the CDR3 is TGTGCCAGCAGGCTGAGCGGGAGAAACACCGGGGAGCTGTTTTTT.

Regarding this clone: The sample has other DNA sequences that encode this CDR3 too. The CDR3 here is CATSDSRLAGGTDTQYF. The CDR3 nucleotides read TGTGCCACCAGTGATTCCCGACTAGCGGGAGGCACAGATACGCAGTATTTT. This chain connects TRBV24-1 to TRBJ2-3; 12 bases align to TRBD2. Losses at the gene ends were 2 bases for V and 1 base for J; bases not matched to a gene: 3. This CDR3 is built from 17 residues. In germline, CDR1 is KGHDR, CDR2 SFDVKD.

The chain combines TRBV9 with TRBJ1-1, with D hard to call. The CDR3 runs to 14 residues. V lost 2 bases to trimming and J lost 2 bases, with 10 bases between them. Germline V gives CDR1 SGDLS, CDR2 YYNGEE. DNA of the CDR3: TGTGCCAGCAGCGTTGGAGGGTCCAACACTGAAGCTTTCTTT. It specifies CASSVGGSNTEAFF.

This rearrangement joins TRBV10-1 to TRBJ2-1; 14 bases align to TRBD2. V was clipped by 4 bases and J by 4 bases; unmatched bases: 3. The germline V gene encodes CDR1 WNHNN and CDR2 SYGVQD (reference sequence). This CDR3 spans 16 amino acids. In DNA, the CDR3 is TGCGCCAGCAGTGTTCGGACTAGCGGGAGGTACAATGAGCAGTTCTTC. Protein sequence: CASSVRTSGRYNEQFF.

The CDR3 here is CASSGTRGGVGYRKTQYF. CDR3 nucleotide sequence: TGTGCCAGCAGTGGGACTAGAGGGGGGGTAGGGTATCGAAAAACCCAGTACTTC. The rearrangement uses TRBV6-1 and TRBJ2-5, with a tentative D call TRBD2 (7 bases). The CDR3 is 18 amino acids. CDR1 is MNHNS and CDR2 is SASEGT in the germline V gene. V was clipped by 4 bases and J by 8 bases, with 29 bases between them.